The 20 T cell receptor beta chains listed next were all sequenced from one sample in a study of regulatory T cells in long-lasting Graves disease. Time point reported: newly diagnosed GD, antithyroid drugs for less than 3 months. RNA isolated from PBMCs was used to make the TCR library. Construction of TCR beta libraries relied on iRepertoire HTBI primers and on Arm-PCR targeting CDR3 regions. TCRdb used MiXCR to reprocess the multiplex PCR reads, holding one entry per CDR3 protein. This sample has about 440,000 distinct CDR3 sequences, with over 15% found just once. These data were also reused for a study on T cells in Graves' hyperthyroidism and ophthalmopathy.

The source material was peripheral blood mononuclear cells (PBMCs), sampled at new diagnosis, from a patient treated with antithyroid drugs. All receptors come from a woman aged 30 to 39 with Graves disease.

This clonotype was seen many times. V is TRBV27 and J is TRBJ2-5, with 9 bases that match TRBD1. CDR1 and CDR2 (germline): MNHEY, SMNVEV (reference sequence). This CDR3 comprises 14 residues. Trimming cost V 6 bases and J 5 bases; bases outside gene matches: 7. The CDR3 sequence: CASSPQGAGETQYF. DNA for the CDR3: TGTGCCAGCAGCCCACAGGGGGCAGGGGAGACCCAGTACTTC.

This clonotype was seen many times. V is TRBV7-9 and J is TRBJ1-1, with D possibly TRBD1 on 5 matching bases. V shed 6 bases and J shed 3 bases, with 8 bases lying between them. CDR3 length: 12 residues. Per germline, CDR1 SEHNR and CDR2 FQNEAQ (reference sequence). The CDR3 reads CASRSGYTEAFF. In DNA form, the CDR3 reads TGTGCCAGCAGGTCAGGGTACACTGAAGCTTTCTTT.

This clonotype appeared many times. The V call is TRBV11-3, the J call TRBJ2-3, with 7 bases aligning to TRBD1. The CDR3 has 13 amino acids. Unmatched junction bases numbered 7, after V lost 5 bases and J lost 8 bases. Germline lookup yields CDR1 SGHNT and CDR2 YENEEA. This chain's CDR3 is CASSLQGQGTQYF. CDR3 in DNA: TGTGCCAGCAGCCTACAGGGGCAGGGTACGCAGTATTTT. Filled out from reference TRBV11-3 and TRBJ2-3, the complete variable domain reads EAGVVQSPRYKIIEKKQPVAFWCNPISGHNTLYWYLQNLGQGPELLIRYENEEAVDDSQLPKDRFSAERLKGVDSTLKIQPAELGDSAVYLCASSLQGQGTQYFGPGTRLTVL.

This clonotype was observed at least ten times. J is TRBJ2-3 and V is TRBV5-4; TRBD2 matches 7 bases. CDR3 length equals 17 residues. CDR1 is SGHNT, CDR2 YYREEE, per germline (reference sequence). V trimming: 1 base; J trimming: 2 bases; junction bases outside the gene matches: 10. CDR3 residues: CASSLPPGGGPTDTQYF. The CDR3 DNA reads as TGTGCCAGCAGCTTGCCCCCGGGAGGCGGCCCCACAGATACGCAGTATTTT.

This clonotype was counted between two and nine times. CDR3 sequence reads: CASKREAYNEQFF. In DNA, the CDR3 is TGTGCCAGCAAGCGGGAAGCCTACAATGAGCAGTTCTTC. The genes are TRBV6-1 and TRBJ2-1, with 7 bases fitting TRBD2. With V trimmed by 7 bases and J by 2 bases, 2 bases remained unmatched. The CDR3 contains 13 residues. Germline CDR1 reads MNHNS; CDR2 reads SASEGT.

This clonotype was observed at least ten times. The rearrangement links TRBV2 to TRBJ2-1, with D uncertain. Germline lookup yields CDR1 SNHLY and CDR2 FYNNEI. The CDR3 contains 14 residues. Trimming took 5 bases from V and 12 from J, leaving 20 bases between them. CDR3 nucleotides: TGTGCCAGCAGTACCGCCCCCAGTAGTACCGGGCAGTTCTTC. This sequence encodes CASSTAPSSTGQFF.

This clonotype was seen repeatedly, ten times or more. DNA for the CDR3: TGTGCCAGCAGCCCCATCGGGTCCAGGGAGTATGAGCAGTTCTTC. The encoded protein is CASSPIGSREYEQFF. This chain uses TRBV3-1 with TRBJ2-1, with D possibly being TRBD1 or TRBD2 (5 bases each). The CDR3 extends over 15 amino acids. Germline V lookup: CDR1 LGHDT, CDR2 YNNKEL (reference sequence). V was trimmed by 4 bases and J by 8 bases, leaving 18 bases between them.

This clonotype was picked up many times. The gene calls are TRBV9 and TRBJ2-7; D perhaps matches TRBD2 (6 bases). The germline V gene has CDR1 SGDLS and CDR2 YYNGEE. The CDR3 totals 14 residues. V dropped 0 bases and J dropped 1 base, with 8 bases sitting between them. The CDR3 loop reads CASSVGGRSYEQYF. DNA for the CDR3: TGTGCCAGCAGCGTAGGAGGGAGGTCCTACGAGCAGTACTTC.

The chain carries TRBV20-1 and TRBJ2-3; no reliable D call. The ends were cut back, 6 bases at V and 1 base at J, with 8 bases in the middle. The CDR3 spans 12 residues. The germline V gene has CDR1 DFQATT and CDR2 SNEGSKA (reference sequence). CDR3 amino acids: CSASPGTDTQYF. The CDR3, as DNA: TGCAGTGCCTCGCCCGGCACAGATACGCAGTATTTT.

This clonotype has ten or more counts. The chain joins TRBV10-3 to TRBJ2-2; the D gene is possibly TRBD1 (6 bases). V was shortened by 7 bases and J by 1 base, with 10 bases between the two germline ends. This CDR3 has 14 amino acids. Germline V gene sequence: CDR1 ENHRY, CDR2 SYGVKD. The CDR3 region is CAIKPGQNTGELFF. The CDR3 nucleotides read TGTGCCATCAAACCGGGACAGAACACCGGGGAGCTGTTTTTT.

Only a few counts were recorded for this clonotype. This chain joins TRBV4-3 and TRBJ2-1, with 9 bases lining up with TRBD2. This CDR3 comprises 18 residues. Trimming took 0 bases from V and 2 from J; bases not matched to a gene: 8. Germline V gives CDR1 LGHNA, CDR2 YSLEER. CDR3 region: CASSQEPPSSGTYNEQFF. CDR3 coding DNA: TGCGCCAGCAGCCAAGAACCCCCGTCTAGCGGGACCTACAATGAGCAGTTCTTC.

About this clonotype itself: Just one base apart from a much larger clone, this may be a read error. The chain couples TRBV7-9 to TRBJ2-3; D might be TRBD1 or TRBD2, each matching 5 bases. Trimming took off 5 bases at V and 1 base at J, with 19 bases between the two ends. This CDR3 is built from 17 residues. Germline CDR1 SEHNR, CDR2 FQNEAQ (reference sequence). CDR3 nucleotides: TGTGCCAGCAGCGAAGGACTTACTAGAGGGGGCACAGATACGCAGTATTTT. Translation: CASSEGLTRGGTDTQYF.

This clonotype was found many times. J is TRBJ2-1 and V is TRBV14; TRBD2 aligns across 10 bases. CDR1 is SGHDN and CDR2 is FVKESK in the germline V gene. CDR3 size: 14 residues. The V gene end was trimmed by 4 bases and the J gene end by 4 bases; junction bases not matched to a gene: 1. CDR3 sequence reads: CASSPLAGYNEQFF. CDR3 DNA: TGTGCCAGCAGCCCACTAGCGGGGTACAATGAGCAGTTCTTC.

The chain combines TRBV27 with TRBJ1-2; no definite D call. Germline V CDR1 and CDR2: MNHEY, SMNVEV (reference sequence). V was trimmed by 6 bases and J by 8 bases, leaving 16 bases between them. The CDR3 runs 13 residues. Here the CDR3 DNA reads TGTGCCAGCAGGGACCAACGGGCCGGGGGCTACACCTTC. Translated: CASRDQRAGGYTF.

This clonotype has only a few counts. This chain connects TRBV7-3 to TRBJ1-2; 7 bases align to TRBD1. CDR1 is SGHTA and CDR2 is FQGTGA in the germline V gene. The trim removed 4 bases at V and 4 bases at J, leaving 6 bases unmatched. This CDR3 spans 14 amino acids. The CDR3 region is CASSSMTGPYGYTF. Written as DNA, the CDR3 is TGTGCCAGCAGCTCCATGACAGGGCCCTATGGCTACACCTTC.

This clonotype has just one count. The chain has TRBV7-9 and TRBJ1-5, with D unresolved. CDR1 and CDR2 from the germline V gene are SEHNR and FQNEAQ (reference sequence). The V end lost 1 base, the J end lost 3 bases, and 10 bases lay between the germline ends. This CDR3 contains 15 residues. DNA of the CDR3: TGTGCCAGCAGCTTAGGGAGTACCCACAATCAGCCCCAGCATTTT. It encodes CASSLGSTHNQPQHF.

This clonotype has more than one count but fewer than ten. The chain employs TRBV18 and TRBJ2-7, with D tentatively TRBD2 (6 bases). V lost 3 bases, J lost 6 bases, and 18 bases lay in between. From germline, CDR1 is KGHSH and CDR2 LQKENI. The CDR3 extends over 15 amino acids. The CDR3 loop reads CASSPSEWRDVEQYF. CDR3 nucleotides: TGTGCCAGCTCACCCTCTGAGTGGCGGGATGTCGAGCAGTACTTC.

As regards this clonotype: The junction departs from the called germline gene at one end, perhaps through a read error. The rearrangement uses TRBV20-1 and TRBJ1-2, with TRBD1 matching over 8 bases. This CDR3 region has 16 residues. Germline lookup yields CDR1 DFQATT and CDR2 SNEGSKA (reference sequence). For the CDR3, the DNA is TGCAGTGCTAGAGGCAGGGGGCGTGGAGCTAACTATGGCTTCACCTTC. Its protein is CSARGRGRGANYGFTF.

A few counts support this clonotype. DNA of the CDR3: TGTGCCAGCAGCTTCGCTCCTAGCTCCTACGAGCAGTACTTC. It yields the protein CASSFAPSSYEQYF. V is TRBV14 and J is TRBJ2-7; D is unclear. This CDR3 region has 14 residues. V was shortened by 5 bases and J by 0 bases, with 11 bases between the two germline ends. Looked up from germline, CDR1 is SGHDN and CDR2 is FVKESK. The variable domain in full, completed from reference TRBV14 and TRBJ2-7, reads EAGVTQFPSHSVIEKGQTVTLRCDPISGHDNLYWYRRVMGKEIKFLLHFVKESKQDESGMPNNRFLAERTGGTYSTLKVQPAELEDSGVYFCASSFAPSSYEQYFGPGTRLTVT.

The rearrangement uses TRBV12-3 or TRBV12-4 and TRBJ2-7, with 9 positions matching TRBD1. There are 13 residues in the CDR3. V gave up 7 bases and J gave up 5 bases; unmatched junction bases: 6. The CDR3 protein is CASTPQGAHEQYF. In DNA form, the CDR3 reads TGTGCCAGCACCCCACAGGGGGCCCACGAGCAGTACTTC.